This entry lists 15 T cell receptor beta chains sequenced from one sample in a study of shared clonotypes between healthy human individuals. The table came from immunoSEQ multiplex PCR; TCRdb's copy has only in-frame clones and leaves some out. The sample holds about 110,000 clones, roughly 70% seen once. Material for sequencing was memory CD8+ T cells sorted from blood. Subset indicated: CD45RO+ cells pooled with CCR7-negative TemRA cells. Source of these receptors: a woman aged 25 to 45 in good health.

This sequence joins TRBV5-1 and TRBJ2-1, with 8 bases that match TRBD1. Germline V gene data show CDR1 as SGHRS and CDR2 as YFSETQ. The V gene end was trimmed by 2 bases and the J gene end by 7 bases; junction bases not matched to a gene: 8. This CDR3 is 15 amino acids long. In DNA form, the CDR3 reads TGCGCCAGCAGCTTAACCGACAGGGGCCAAAATGAGCAGTTCTTC. Translated: CASSLTDRGQNEQFF.

This chain uses TRBV27 with TRBJ1-5, with D possibly matching TRBD1 (6 bases). The length of the CDR3 is 14 residues. V lost 1 base to trimming and J lost 4 bases, with 8 bases between them. CDR1 is MNHEY and CDR2 is SMNVEV in the germline V gene (reference sequence). The CDR3 spells CASSLLGANQPQHF. CDR3 nucleotide sequence: TGTGCCAGCAGTTTATTGGGGGCGAATCAGCCCCAGCATTTT.

In DNA form, the CDR3 reads TGTGCCAGCAGCGGGACAGGGTTCTCCTACGAGCAGTACTTC. Its translation is CASSGTGFSYEQYF. The rearrangement joins TRBV28 to TRBJ2-7; 9 bases line up with TRBD1. Unmatched junction bases numbered 3, after V lost 6 bases and J lost 0 bases. Germline CDR1 reads MDHEN; CDR2 reads SYDVKM. The CDR3 length is 14 residues.

The rearrangement uses TRBV6-5 and TRBJ1-2; TRBD1 matches 8 bases. The trim removed 6 bases at V and 4 bases at J, leaving 7 bases unmatched. This CDR3 is built from 14 residues. CDR1 is MNHEY, CDR2 SVGAGI, per germline. CDR3 nucleotides: TGTGCCAGCAGCACAGGACAGGGAGGCTATGGCTACACCTTC. Protein product: CASSTGQGGYGYTF.

The chain is built from TRBV7-9 and TRBJ2-3; no reliable D call. The CDR3 spans 14 residues. Germline CDR1 and CDR2: SEHNR and FQNEAQ (reference sequence). V lost 4 bases to trimming and J lost 5 bases, with 13 bases between them. The CDR3 reads CASSSPGVRDTQYF. The DNA for the CDR3 is TGTGCCAGCAGCTCTCCTGGTGTTCGAGATACGCAGTATTTT.

This clone has ten or more counts. The chain combines TRBV6-1 with TRBJ2-4; D is undetermined. The CDR3 runs 15 residues. Trimming took 3 bases from V and 6 from J, leaving 15 bases between them. Germline CDR1 is MNHNS and CDR2 is SASEGT. The DNA for the CDR3 is TGTGCCAGCAGTGATCGGACGTCCGGAATAAACATTCAGTACTTC. Translating gives CASSDRTSGINIQYF.

This clone was observed at least ten times. The chain carries TRBV7-9 and TRBJ1-1; D is ambiguous. Per germline, CDR1 SEHNR and CDR2 FQNEAQ (reference sequence). The CDR3 spans 13 residues. Trimming cost V 4 bases and J 1 base, with 7 bases left between them. This chain's CDR3 is CASSYTPNTEAFF. In nucleotides, the CDR3 is TGTGCCAGCAGCTATACACCGAACACTGAAGCTTTCTTT.

Many counts were recorded for this clone. This chain joins TRBV29-1 and TRBJ2-6; TRBD1 matches at 10 bases. Germline assignment: CDR1 SQVTM and CDR2 ANQGSEA. J lost 2 bases, V lost 1 base, and 8 bases had no gene match. The CDR3 runs to 18 residues. DNA of the CDR3: TGCAGCGTTGAAGTCGTGACAGGGGGCGAAACTGGGGCCAACGTCCTGACTTTC. Its protein is CSVEVVTGGETGANVLTF.

In its sample, this clone was seen many times. The chain links TRBV6-4 to TRBJ2-1; 13 bases line up with TRBD2. The germline gives CDR1 MRHNA, CDR2 SNTAGT. This CDR3 has 15 amino acids. With V trimmed by 4 bases and J by 5 bases, 2 bases remained unmatched. CDR3 residues: CASSGTSGSHNEQFF. The CDR3 DNA reads TGTGCCAGCAGTGGGACTAGCGGGAGCCACAATGAGCAGTTCTTC.

This sequence joins TRBV2 and TRBJ2-7; D uncertain. Germline lookup yields CDR1 SNHLY and CDR2 FYNNEI. Trimming cost V 2 bases and J 0 bases, with 5 bases left between them. The CDR3 has 13 amino acids. The CDR3 loop is CASSEPISYEQYF. For the CDR3, the DNA is TGTGCCAGCAGTGAACCAATCTCCTACGAGCAGTACTTC.

This chain links TRBV25-1 with TRBJ2-1; the D gene could be TRBD1 or TRBD2 (6 bases each). This CDR3 contains 16 residues. The germline V and J ends were trimmed by 4 bases and 1 base, with 14 bases remaining between them. Germline V CDR1 and CDR2: MGHDK, SYGVNS. DNA for the CDR3: TGTGCCAGCAGTGTCCTTGGAGGGACATCCTACAATGAGCAGTTCTTC. Translation: CASSVLGGTSYNEQFF.

The V call is TRBV12-5, the J call TRBJ1-2; D unresolved. The V gene lost 0 bases and the J gene lost 1 base, with 12 bases spanning the gap. Germline CDR1 LGHNT, CDR2 FRNRAP. This CDR3 is built from 16 residues. This CDR3 is CASGLVRGTDNYGYTF. The CDR3 DNA follows: TGTGCTAGTGGTTTGGTACGGGGTACTGATAACTATGGCTACACCTTC.

The chain uses TRBV28 and TRBJ1-2; D may be TRBD1 (6 bases). Germline assignment: CDR1 MDHEN and CDR2 SYDVKM. CDR3 size: 15 residues. V lost 5 bases and J 6 bases, leaving 19 bases between the germline ends. The CDR3 nucleotides are TGTGCCAGCAGTCCCCCGGGCAGGGGCAGGGATGGCTACACCTTC. Amino acids: CASSPPGRGRDGYTF.

V and J are TRBV11-2 and TRBJ2-7; 9 positions match TRBD2. The V gene end was trimmed by 0 bases and the J gene end by 3 bases; junction bases not matched to a gene: 6. This CDR3 has 16 residues. Germline values: CDR1 SGHAT, CDR2 FQNNGV. In nucleotides, the CDR3 is TGTGCCAGCAGCTTAGAGGCGGGAGGGCCGATCTACGAGCAGTACTTC. Amino acids: CASSLEAGGPIYEQYF.

The gene calls are TRBV2 and TRBJ2-7, with 15 bases that match TRBD2. V shed 4 bases, J shed 7 bases, and the junction held 8 bases outside the gene matches. This CDR3 has 16 amino acids. Germline V gene lookup returns CDR1 SNHLY and CDR2 FYNNEI. The CDR3 DNA reads as TGTGCCAGCAGTGTCCGGACTAGCGGGAGGGCCCGGGAGCAGTACTTC. Residues: CASSVRTSGRAREQYF.